This T cell receptor beta chain was sequenced during a study of T cells in Graves' hyperthyroidism and ophthalmopathy (dated by TCRdb to the late 2010s). Context from the whole study: Peripheral blood samples were taken at initial diagnosis, before any treatment was given. In six Graves' hyperthyroidism patients, the study also compared T-cell repertoires from thyroid tissue with T-cell repertoires from blood. The paper describes TCR Vbeta CDR3 sequencing of about 140 peripheral blood samples, made up of around 41 ophthalmopathy patients, 70 to 80 hyperthyroidism patients and around 17 progressor patients. The 75 to 100 discovery patients were divided at random into training and test sets in a 7:3 ratio. After blood sampling, hyperthyroidism patients were treated with methimazole at a starting dose of 30 mg daily, and ophthalmopathy patients were treated with high-dose intravenous methylprednisolone. A discovery cohort of about 96 patients, about 40 with Graves' ophthalmopathy and approximately 60 with stable Graves' hyperthyroidism, was used to find distinguishing TCR V-J signatures. Prospective prediction of ophthalmopathy was tested in an independent validation cohort consisting of 18 hyperthyroidism patients and around 16 patients who later progressed to ophthalmopathy.

The TCR beta CDR3 regions were amplified from the RNA transcripts. The first round of RT-PCR for the TCR CDR3 was performed with the HTBI primer set and the Qiagen OneStep RT-PCR kit. Libraries were constructed in a second round of multiplex PCR, after which size selection and purification were performed. Paired-end sequencing of the libraries was performed with 100 bp reads on an Illumina HiSeq2000. In the source study's methods: SOAPnuke was used to process the raw data, with reads discarded if the reads contained adapters or uncalled bases, had a mean Phred below 15, or lacked an exact constant-primer or identifier match. High-quality paired reads were merged using COPE v1.2.5, and each unique nucleotide sequence was defined as a clonotype. MiTCR v1.1 was used to align the clonotypes against IMGT TRBV, TRBD and TRBJ reference segments. The analysis was restricted to V-J combinations with a frequency above 0.0001, which together covered just over 98% of the repertoires. The TCS score was defined as the ratio of F50 (clonal expansion) to E x V (chaos), calculated using BLOSUM62-based TCRdist between CDR3 peptides within each V-J. Welch's t-statistics and random forest reduced roughly 540 V-J features to 10 to 15, which were used in a naive Bayes classifier (R e1071). Using fastp at Q25 and MiXCR, TCRdb reprocessed the public reads and kept productive beta chains. Each CDR3 protein appears once, grouped with its most common genes and DNA. The V and J calls and clone size are TCRdb's, not the authors'. The sample contains more than 300,000 distinct CDR3 sequences, about 15% of them found a single time. Roughly 11% of the sample comes from the top ten.

Stable Graves' hyperthyroidism was defined as no progression to ophthalmopathy during 18 months of follow-up. Hyperthyroidism patients were aged 18 to 65 years and newly diagnosed, with disease duration of less than 2 months. The study excluded patients with uncontrolled infections, other autoimmune diseases, pregnancy or lactation. Diagnoses relied on clinical symptoms, serum thyroxine and TRAb, thyroid ultrasound and orbital computed tomography. Ficoll-Paque density gradient centrifugation was used to isolate PBMCs from around 10 ml of fresh peripheral blood. Total RNA was extracted using Trizol reagent, and RNA quality was assessed on an Agilent 2100 Bioanalyzer. On this clonotype itself: The target of this receptor is not known. Base qualities are not provided; no much larger clone lies one nucleotide away.

Overall study outcomes, separate from this receptor: In validation, the model predicted progression to ophthalmopathy with over 65% sensitivity and 72% to 75% specificity, a median of approximately 6.7 months before onset. A model built on a 13 V-J signature distinguished ophthalmopathy from stable hyperthyroidism, reaching around 88% sensitivity and about 81% specificity in cross-validation and 80%/75% in testing. Most expanded thyroid clonotypes (frequency above 0.001) were also found in blood, which suggests that blood repertoires may mirror thyroid immune responses. No statistical method was used to fix the sample size in advance, and group allocation was not hidden from the investigators.

The germline V gene encodes CDR1 LGHDT and CDR2 YNNKEL (reference sequence). V and J are trimmed by 4 bases and 7 bases, and the gene matches miss 4 bases of the junction. From its cysteine to its phenylalanine, the CDR3 spans 14 amino acids. Only the CDR3 portion is preserved as DNA: 42 bases, with reading frame beginning at the first base. The sequence joins TRBV3-1 to TRBJ1-4; TRBD1 aligns with 9 central bases. The sequence was collected from a woman aged 55-70 years with Graves' hyperthyroidism. The material sequenced was blood. CDR3 reads: CASSRGTGLEKLFF. The DNA sequence is as follows: TGTGCCAGCAGCCGGGGGACAGGGCTTGAAAAACTGTTTTTT.